This T cell receptor (beta chain) was observed in a study of T cells in Graves' hyperthyroidism and ophthalmopathy. Whole-study context: Peripheral blood was collected at initial diagnosis, before any treatment. Study results and limitations: Classification by a 13 V-J model distinguished ophthalmopathy from stable hyperthyroidism. The model predicted ophthalmopathy a median roughly six months before onset.

This clonotype has a count of ten or more. Its antigen remains unknown. Diagnoses were made from clinical symptoms, serum measures (thyroxine and TRAb), thyroid ultrasound and orbital computed tomography. V lost 7 bases to trimming and J lost 8 bases, with 15 bases between them. CDR3 length: 13 residues. Amplification of TCR beta CDR3 regions was performed using RNA transcripts as template. Using the HTBI primer set, a first-round RT-PCR was run on the TCR CDR3. TCRdb reprocessed the multiplex PCR reads with MiXCR, giving one entry per CDR3 protein. Among 470,000 or so distinct CDR3 sequences listed, roughly 20% were seen once.

Sequencing was done on a sample of blood. V and J are TRBV12-3 or TRBV12-4 and TRBJ1-5; no clear D gene. The sequence was collected from a man between 18 and 29 years old with Graves' hyperthyroidism. CDR3 protein: CASNKGEREPQHF. As DNA, the CDR3 is TGTGCCAGCAACAAGGGCGAACGGGAGCCCCAGCATTTT.